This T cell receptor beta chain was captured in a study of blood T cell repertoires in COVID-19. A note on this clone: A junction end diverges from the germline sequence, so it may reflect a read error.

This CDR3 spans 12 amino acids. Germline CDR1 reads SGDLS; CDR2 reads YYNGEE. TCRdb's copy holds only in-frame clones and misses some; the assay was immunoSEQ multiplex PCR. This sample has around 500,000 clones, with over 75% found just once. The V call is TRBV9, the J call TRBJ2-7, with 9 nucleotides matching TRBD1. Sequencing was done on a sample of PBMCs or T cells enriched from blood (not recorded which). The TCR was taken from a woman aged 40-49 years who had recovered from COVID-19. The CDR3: CASSVGPGQGYF. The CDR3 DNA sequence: TGTGCCAGCAGCGTTGGGCCGGGACAGGGTTATTTC.